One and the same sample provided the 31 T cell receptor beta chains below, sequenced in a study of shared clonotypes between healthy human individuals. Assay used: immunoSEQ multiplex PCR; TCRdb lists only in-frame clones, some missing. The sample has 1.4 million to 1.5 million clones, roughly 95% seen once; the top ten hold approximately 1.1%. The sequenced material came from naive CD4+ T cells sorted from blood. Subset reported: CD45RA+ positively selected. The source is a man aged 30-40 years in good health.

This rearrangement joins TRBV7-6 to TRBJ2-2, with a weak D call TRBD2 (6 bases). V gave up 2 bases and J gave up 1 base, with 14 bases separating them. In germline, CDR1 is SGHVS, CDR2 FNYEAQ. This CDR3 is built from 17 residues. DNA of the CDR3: TGTGCCAGCAGCTTATCGGCGGAGGGTTGGAACACCGGGGAGCTGTTTTTT. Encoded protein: CASSLSAEGWNTGELFF.

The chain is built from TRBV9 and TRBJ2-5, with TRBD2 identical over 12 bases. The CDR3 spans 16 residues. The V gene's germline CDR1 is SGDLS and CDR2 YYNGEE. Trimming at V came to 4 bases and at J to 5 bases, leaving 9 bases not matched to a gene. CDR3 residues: CASSPTSGRSLETQYF. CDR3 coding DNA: TGTGCCAGCAGCCCTACTAGCGGGAGGTCTCTGGAGACCCAGTACTTC.

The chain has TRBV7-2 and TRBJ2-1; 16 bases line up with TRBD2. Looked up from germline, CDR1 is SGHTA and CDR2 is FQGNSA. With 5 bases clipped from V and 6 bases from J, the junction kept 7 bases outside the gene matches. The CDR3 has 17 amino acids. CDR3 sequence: CASSLGLAGGPSNEQFF. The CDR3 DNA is TGTGCCAGCAGCCTGGGACTAGCGGGAGGGCCAAGCAATGAGCAGTTCTTC. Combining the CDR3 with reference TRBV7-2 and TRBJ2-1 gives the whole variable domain GAGVSQSPSNKVTEKGKDVELRCDPISGHTALYWYRQSLGQGLEFLIYFQGNSAPDKSGLPSDRFSAERTGGSVSTLTIQRTQQEDSAVYLCASSLGLAGGPSNEQFFGPGTRLTVL.

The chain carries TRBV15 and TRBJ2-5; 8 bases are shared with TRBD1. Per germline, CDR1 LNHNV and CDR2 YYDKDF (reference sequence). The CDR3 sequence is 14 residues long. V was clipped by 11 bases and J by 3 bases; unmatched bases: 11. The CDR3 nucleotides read TGTGCCGTAGGAAGGACAGGGACAAAAGAGACCCAGTACTTC. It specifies CAVGRTGTKETQYF.

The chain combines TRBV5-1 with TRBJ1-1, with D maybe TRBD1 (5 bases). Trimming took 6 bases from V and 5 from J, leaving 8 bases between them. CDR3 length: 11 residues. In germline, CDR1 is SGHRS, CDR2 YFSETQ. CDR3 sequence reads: CASTGGTEAFF. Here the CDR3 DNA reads TGCGCCAGCACCGGGGGGACTGAAGCTTTCTTT.

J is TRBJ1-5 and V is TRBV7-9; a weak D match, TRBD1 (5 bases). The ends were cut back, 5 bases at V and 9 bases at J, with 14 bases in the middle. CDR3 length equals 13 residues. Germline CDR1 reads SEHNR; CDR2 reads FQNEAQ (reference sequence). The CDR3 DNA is TGTGCCAGCAGCGCGGACCGGGACGTGCCCCAGCATTTT. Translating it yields CASSADRDVPQHF.

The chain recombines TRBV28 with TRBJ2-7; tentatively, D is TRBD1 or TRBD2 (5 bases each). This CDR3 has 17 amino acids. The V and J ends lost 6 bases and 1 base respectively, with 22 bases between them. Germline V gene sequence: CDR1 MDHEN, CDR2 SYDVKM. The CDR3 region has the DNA TGTGCCAGCAGCCTGCCGGGACCCCTGGGACGGTCCTACGAGCAGTACTTC. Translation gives CASSLPGPLGRSYEQYF. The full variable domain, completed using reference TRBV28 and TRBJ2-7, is DVKVTQSSRYLVKRTGEKVFLECVQDMDHENMFWYRQDPGLGLRLIYFSYDVKMKEKGDIPEGYSVSREKKERFSLILESASTNQTSMYLCASSLPGPLGRSYEQYFGPGTRLTVT.

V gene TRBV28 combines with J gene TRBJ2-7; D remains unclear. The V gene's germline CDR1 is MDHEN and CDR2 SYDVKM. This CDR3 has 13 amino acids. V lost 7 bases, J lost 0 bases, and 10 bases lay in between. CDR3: CASIKTPSYEQYF. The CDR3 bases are TGTGCCAGCATTAAGACACCCTCCTACGAGCAGTACTTC.

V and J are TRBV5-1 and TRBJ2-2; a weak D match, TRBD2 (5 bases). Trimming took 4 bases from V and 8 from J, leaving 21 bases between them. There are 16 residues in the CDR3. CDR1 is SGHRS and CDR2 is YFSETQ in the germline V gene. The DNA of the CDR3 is TGCGCCAGCAGCCACCCCCAGGCCGGGATGGGAGGGGAGCTGTTTTTT. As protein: CASSHPQAGMGGELFF.

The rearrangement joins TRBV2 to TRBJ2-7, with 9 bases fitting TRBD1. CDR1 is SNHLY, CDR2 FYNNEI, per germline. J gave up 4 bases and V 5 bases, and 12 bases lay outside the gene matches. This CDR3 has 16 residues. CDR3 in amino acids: CASSSLSGTGMYEQYF. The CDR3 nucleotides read TGTGCCAGCAGTTCCCTCTCCGGGACAGGGATGTACGAGCAGTACTTC.

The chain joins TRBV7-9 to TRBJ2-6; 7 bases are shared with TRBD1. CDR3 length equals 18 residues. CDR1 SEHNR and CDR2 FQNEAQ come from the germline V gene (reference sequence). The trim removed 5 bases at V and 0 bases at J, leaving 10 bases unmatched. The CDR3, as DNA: TGTGCCAGCAGCCTCCGGGGACAGCCATACTCTGGGGCCAACGTCCTGACTTTC. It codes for CASSLRGQPYSGANVLTF. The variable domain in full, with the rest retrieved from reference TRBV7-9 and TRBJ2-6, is DTGVSQNPRHKITKRGQNVTFRCDPISEHNRLYWYRQTLGQGPEFLTYFQNEAQLEKSRLLSDRFSAERPKGSFSTLEIQRTEQGDSAMYLCASSLRGQPYSGANVLTFGAGSRLTVL.

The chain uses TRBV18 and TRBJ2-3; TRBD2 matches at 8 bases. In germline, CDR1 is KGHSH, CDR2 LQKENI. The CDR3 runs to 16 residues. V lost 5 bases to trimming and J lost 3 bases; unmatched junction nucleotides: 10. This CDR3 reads CASSEVQRESTDTQYF. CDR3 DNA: TGTGCCAGCTCAGAAGTCCAGCGGGAGAGTACAGATACGCAGTATTTT.

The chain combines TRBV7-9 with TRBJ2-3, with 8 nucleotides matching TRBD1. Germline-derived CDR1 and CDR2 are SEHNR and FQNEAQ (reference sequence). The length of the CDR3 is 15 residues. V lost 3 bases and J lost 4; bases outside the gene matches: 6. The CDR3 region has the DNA TGTGCCAGCAGCTTTAGGGAGACAGGGGCAGATACGCAGTATTTT. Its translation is CASSFRETGADTQYF.

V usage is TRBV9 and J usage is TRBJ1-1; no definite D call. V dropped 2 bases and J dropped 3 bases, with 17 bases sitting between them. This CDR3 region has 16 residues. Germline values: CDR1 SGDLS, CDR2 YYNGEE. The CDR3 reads CASSVWEEGLDTEAFF. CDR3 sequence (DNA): TGTGCCAGCAGCGTTTGGGAGGAGGGATTGGACACTGAAGCTTTCTTT.

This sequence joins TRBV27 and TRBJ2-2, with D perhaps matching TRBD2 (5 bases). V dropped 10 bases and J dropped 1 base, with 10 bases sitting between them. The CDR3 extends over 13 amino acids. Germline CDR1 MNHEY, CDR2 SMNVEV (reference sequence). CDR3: CANKDLNTGELFF. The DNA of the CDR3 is TGTGCCAACAAGGACTTGAACACCGGGGAGCTGTTTTTT.

The CDR3 is CASSYDPAVMNTEAFF. As DNA, the CDR3 is TGTGCCAGCAGTTATGACCCCGCGGTCATGAACACTGAAGCTTTCTTT. The V and J genes are TRBV6-5 and TRBJ1-1, with D unresolved. The CDR3 totals 16 residues. CDR1 is MNHEY and CDR2 is SVGAGI in the germline V gene. Trimming pared 3 bases from V and 0 bases from J, leaving 14 bases between.

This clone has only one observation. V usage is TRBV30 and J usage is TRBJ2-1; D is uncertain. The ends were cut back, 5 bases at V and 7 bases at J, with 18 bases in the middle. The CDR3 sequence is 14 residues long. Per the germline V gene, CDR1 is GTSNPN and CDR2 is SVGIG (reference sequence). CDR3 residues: CAWARVGSWNEQFF. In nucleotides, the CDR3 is TGTGCCTGGGCCCGGGTGGGCAGCTGGAATGAGCAGTTCTTC.

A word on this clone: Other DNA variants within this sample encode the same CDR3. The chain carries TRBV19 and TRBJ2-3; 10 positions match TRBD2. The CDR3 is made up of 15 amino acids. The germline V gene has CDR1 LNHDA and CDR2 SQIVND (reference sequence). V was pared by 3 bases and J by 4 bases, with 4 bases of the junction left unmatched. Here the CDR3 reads CASSMLAGVPDTQYF. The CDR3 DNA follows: TGTGCCAGTAGTATGCTAGCGGGAGTGCCAGATACGCAGTATTTT. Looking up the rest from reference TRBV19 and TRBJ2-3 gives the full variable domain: DGGITQSPKYLFRKEGQNVTLSCEQNLNHDAMYWYRQDPGQGLRLIYYSQIVNDFQKGDIAEGYSVSREKKESFPLTVTSAQKNPTAFYLCASSMLAGVPDTQYFGPGTRLTVL.

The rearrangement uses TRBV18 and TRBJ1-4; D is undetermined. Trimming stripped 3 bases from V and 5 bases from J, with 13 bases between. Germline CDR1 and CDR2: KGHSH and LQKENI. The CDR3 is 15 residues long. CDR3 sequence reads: CASSPPQATNEKLFF. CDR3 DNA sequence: TGTGCCAGCTCACCTCCCCAGGCCACCAATGAAAAACTGTTTTTT.

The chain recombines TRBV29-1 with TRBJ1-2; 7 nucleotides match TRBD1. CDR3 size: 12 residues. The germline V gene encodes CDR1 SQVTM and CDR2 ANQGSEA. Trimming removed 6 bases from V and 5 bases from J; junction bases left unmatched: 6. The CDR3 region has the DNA TGCAGCGTCAGGGACAGCTTATATGGCTACACCTTC. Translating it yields CSVRDSLYGYTF.

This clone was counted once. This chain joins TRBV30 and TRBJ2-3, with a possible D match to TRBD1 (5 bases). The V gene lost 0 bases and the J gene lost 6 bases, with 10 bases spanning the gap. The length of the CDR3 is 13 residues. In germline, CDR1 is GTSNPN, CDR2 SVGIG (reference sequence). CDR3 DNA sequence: TGTGCCTGGAGTGTAAGGGGTAGGGATACGCAGTATTTT. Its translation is CAWSVRGRDTQYF.

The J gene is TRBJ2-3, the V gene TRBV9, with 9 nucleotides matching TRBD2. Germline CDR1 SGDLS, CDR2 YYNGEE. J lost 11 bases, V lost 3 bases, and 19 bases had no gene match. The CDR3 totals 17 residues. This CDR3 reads CASSASPGLAQLGQQYF. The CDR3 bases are TGTGCCAGCAGCGCCAGCCCGGGACTAGCCCAATTGGGACAGCAGTATTTT.

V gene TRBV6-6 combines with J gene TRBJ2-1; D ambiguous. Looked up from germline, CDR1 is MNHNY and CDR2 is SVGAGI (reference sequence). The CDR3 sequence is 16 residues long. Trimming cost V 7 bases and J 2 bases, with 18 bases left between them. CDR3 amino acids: CASKRRNVNTYNEQFF. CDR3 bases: TGTGCCAGCAAAAGGCGTAACGTCAATACCTACAATGAGCAGTTCTTC.

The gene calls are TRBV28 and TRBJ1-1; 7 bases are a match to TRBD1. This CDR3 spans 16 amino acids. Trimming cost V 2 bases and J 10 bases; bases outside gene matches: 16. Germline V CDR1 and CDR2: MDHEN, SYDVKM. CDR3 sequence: CASSLRFGQDSGGAFF. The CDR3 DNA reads TGTGCCAGCAGTTTACGGTTTGGACAGGACAGTGGGGGAGCTTTCTTT. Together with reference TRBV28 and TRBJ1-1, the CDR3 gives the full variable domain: DVKVTQSSRYLVKRTGEKVFLECVQDMDHENMFWYRQDPGLGLRLIYFSYDVKMKEKGDIPEGYSVSREKKERFSLILESASTNQTSMYLCASSLRFGQDSGGAFFGQGTRLTVV.

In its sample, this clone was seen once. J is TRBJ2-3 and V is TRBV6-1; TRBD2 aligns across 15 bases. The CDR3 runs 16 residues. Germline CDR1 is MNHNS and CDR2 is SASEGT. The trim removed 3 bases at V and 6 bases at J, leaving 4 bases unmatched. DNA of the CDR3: TGTGCCAGCAGTGACCGGACTAGCGGGAGGGGGGATACGCAGTATTTT. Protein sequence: CASSDRTSGRGDTQYF.

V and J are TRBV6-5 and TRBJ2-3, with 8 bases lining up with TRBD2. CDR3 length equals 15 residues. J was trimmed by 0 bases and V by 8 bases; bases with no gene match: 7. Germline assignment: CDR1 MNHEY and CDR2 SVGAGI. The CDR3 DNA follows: TGTGCCAGCTTTTCTTTAGCGGGAAGCACAGATACGCAGTATTTT. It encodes CASFSLAGSTDTQYF.

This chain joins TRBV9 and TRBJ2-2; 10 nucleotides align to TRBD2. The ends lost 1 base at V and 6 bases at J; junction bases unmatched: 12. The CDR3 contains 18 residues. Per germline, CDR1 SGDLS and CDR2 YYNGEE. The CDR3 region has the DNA TGTGCCAGCAGCGTAAGATCTGTGGTAGCGGGAGGTGCCGGGGAGCTGTTTTTT. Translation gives CASSVRSVVAGGAGELFF.

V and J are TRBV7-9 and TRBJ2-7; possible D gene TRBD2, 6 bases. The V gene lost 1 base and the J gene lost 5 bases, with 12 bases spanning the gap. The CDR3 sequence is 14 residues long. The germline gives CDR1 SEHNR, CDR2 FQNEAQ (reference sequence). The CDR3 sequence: CASSLESGRDEQYF. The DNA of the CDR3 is TGTGCCAGCAGCTTAGAGAGCGGGCGGGACGAGCAGTACTTC.

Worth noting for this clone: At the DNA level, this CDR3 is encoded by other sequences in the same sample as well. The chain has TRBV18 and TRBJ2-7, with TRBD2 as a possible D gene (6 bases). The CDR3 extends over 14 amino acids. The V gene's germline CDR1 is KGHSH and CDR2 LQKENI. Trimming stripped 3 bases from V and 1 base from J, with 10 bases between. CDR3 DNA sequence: TGTGCCAGCTCACCTGGCGCGGGATCCTACGAGCAGTACTTC. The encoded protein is CASSPGAGSYEQYF.

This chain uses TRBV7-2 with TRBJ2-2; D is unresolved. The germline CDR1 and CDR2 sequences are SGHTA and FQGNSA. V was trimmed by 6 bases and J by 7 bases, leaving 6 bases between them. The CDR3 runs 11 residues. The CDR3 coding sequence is TGTGCCAGCAGTTACGGCGGGGAGCTGTTTTTT. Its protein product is CASSYGGELFF.

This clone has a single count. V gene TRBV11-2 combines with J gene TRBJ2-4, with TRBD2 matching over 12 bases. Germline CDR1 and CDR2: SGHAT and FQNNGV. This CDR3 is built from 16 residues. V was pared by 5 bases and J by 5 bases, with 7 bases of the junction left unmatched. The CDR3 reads CASSLGLAGPQNIQYF. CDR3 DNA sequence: TGTGCCAGCAGCCTCGGACTAGCGGGACCTCAAAACATTCAGTACTTC.